This T cell receptor (beta chain) was sequenced in a study of cytomegalovirus exposure and HLA in healthy donors. Study-level findings and limits: Accurate HLA-A and HLA-B prediction from TCR beta sequences was reported for most subjects. Most TCR beta V segments were productive about 90% or about 30% of the time in an earlier analysis.

The PCR used 60 Vbeta and 13 Jbeta primers. Clones were sequenced by immunoSEQ multiplex PCR, and TCRdb holds only the in-frame ones, with some missing. The sample records roughly 200,000 clones, around 78% being singletons. A note on this clone: The antigen is undetermined.

Material: PBMCs. The clonotype originates from a woman aged 25 to 45 in good health and CMV-seropositive.

The CDR3 reads CASSMGRNTEAFF. Written as DNA, the CDR3 is TGTGCCAGTAGTATGGGCAGAAACACTGAAGCTTTCTTT. The rearrangement links TRBV19 to TRBJ1-1, with D unclear. V shed 3 bases and J shed 2 bases, with 7 bases lying between them. There are 13 residues in the CDR3. Germline V gives CDR1 LNHDA, CDR2 SQIVND (reference sequence). Combining the CDR3 with reference TRBV19 and TRBJ1-1 gives the whole variable domain DGGITQSPKYLFRKEGQNVTLSCEQNLNHDAMYWYRQDPGQGLRLIYYSQIVNDFQKGDIAEGYSVSREKKESFPLTVTSAQKNPTAFYLCASSMGRNTEAFFGQGTRLTVV.